The present entry profiles one TCR beta chain with its context. These data belong to a study of neurological immune-mediated disorders. Sequencing runs each yielded over 170 million TCR-beta sequences from 15-18 subjects. One entry per CDR3 protein, called by TCRdb with MiXCR from the 5' RACE reads. The table includes roughly 50,000 distinct CDR3 sequences, about 13% detected once. CDR1 SGHDN and CDR2 FVKESK come from the germline V gene. CDR3 size: 20 residues. V was pared by 4 bases and J by 5 bases, with 18 bases of the junction left unmatched. The receptor's source is a woman aged 60-70 years with HTLV-1-associated myelopathy (HAM/TSP). The sample was PBMCs. The chain is built from TRBV14 and TRBJ2-3, with 13 bases matching TRBD2. The CDR3 sequence is CASSPERTSGRYLSIDTQYF. The CDR3 coding sequence is TGTGCCAGCAGCCCGGAGAGGACTAGCGGGAGATATTTGTCTATAGATACGCAGTATTTT.